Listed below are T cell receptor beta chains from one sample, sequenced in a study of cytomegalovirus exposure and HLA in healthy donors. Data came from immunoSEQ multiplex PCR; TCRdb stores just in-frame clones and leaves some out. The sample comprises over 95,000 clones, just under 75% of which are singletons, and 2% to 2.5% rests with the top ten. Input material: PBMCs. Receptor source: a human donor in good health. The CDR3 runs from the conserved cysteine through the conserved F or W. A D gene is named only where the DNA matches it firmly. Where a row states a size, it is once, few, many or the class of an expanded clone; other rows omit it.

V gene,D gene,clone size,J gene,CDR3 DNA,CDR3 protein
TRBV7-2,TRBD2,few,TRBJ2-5,TGTGCCAGCAGCCAGACTAGCGGGGGAATTGGAGAGACCCAGTACTTC,CASSQTSGGIGETQYF
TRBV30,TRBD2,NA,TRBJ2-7,TGTGCCTGGGGAGGGGAGGGAGGCGAGCAGTACTTC,CAWGGEGGEQYF
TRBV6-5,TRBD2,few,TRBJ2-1,TGTGCCAGCAGTCTAGCGGGAGGGAGGAATGAGCAGTTCTTC,CASSLAGGRNEQFF
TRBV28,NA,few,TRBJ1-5,TGTGCCAGCCGAACAGGGCTATATAGCAATCAGCCCCAGCATTTT,CASRTGLYSNQPQHF
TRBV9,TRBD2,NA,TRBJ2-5,TGTGCCAGCAGCGTAGGGGGACTAGCGATAAGAGAGACCCAGTACTTC,CASSVGGLAIRETQYF
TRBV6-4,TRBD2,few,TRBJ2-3,TGTGCCAGCAGTGACGGGCGGGAGAGCACAGATACGCAGTATTTT,CASSDGRESTDTQYF
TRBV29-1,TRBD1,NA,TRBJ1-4,TGCAGCGCCGGGACAGCTAATGAAAAACTGTTTTTT,CSAGTANEKLFF
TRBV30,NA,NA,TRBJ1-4,TGTGCCTGGAGCGGCAGGGCAGAGAGTGAAAAACTGTTTTTT,CAWSGRAESEKLFF
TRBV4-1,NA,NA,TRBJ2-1,TGCGCCAGCAGCCAAGCCCCCACAGGGAAAATCGGCAATGAGCAGTTCTTC,CASSQAPTGKIGNEQFF
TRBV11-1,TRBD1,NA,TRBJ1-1,TGTGCCAGCAGTACCCCCGGGACAGTCGGAGCTTTCTTT,CASSTPGTVGAFF
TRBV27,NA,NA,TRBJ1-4,TGTGCCAGCAGAGGAGGGAGAATTGAAAAACTGTTTTTT,CASRGGRIEKLFF
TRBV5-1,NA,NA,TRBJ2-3,TGCGCCAGCAGCCTAACAGGATTTAGCACAGATACGCAGTATTTT,CASSLTGFSTDTQYF
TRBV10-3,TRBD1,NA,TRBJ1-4,TGTGCCACCAGGACAGGGGGCTTATCTAATGAAAAACTGTTTTTT,CATRTGGLSNEKLFF
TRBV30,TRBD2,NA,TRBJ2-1,TGTGCCTGGAGTGTAATCCTAGCGGGGGGTAAAAATGAGCAGTTCTTC,CAWSVILAGGKNEQFF
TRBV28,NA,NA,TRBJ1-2,TGTGCCAGCAGTCGATTACAGGGACCCTATGGCTACACCTTC,CASSRLQGPYGYTF
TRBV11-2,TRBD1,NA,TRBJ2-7,TGTGCCAGCAGCGCCACAGGGGGCGCGGGTTACGAGCAGTACTTC,CASSATGGAGYEQYF
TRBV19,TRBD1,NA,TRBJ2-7,TGTGCCAGTAGTATCCGCGGACAGGGGGGATCTTACGAGCAGTACTTC,CASSIRGQGGSYEQYF
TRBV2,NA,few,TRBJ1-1,TGTGCCAGCAGTTTATTCTCTGAAGCTTTCTTT,CASSLFSEAFF
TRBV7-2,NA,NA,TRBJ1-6,TGTGCCAGCAGCTTAGTACGGAGTGAGACACCCCTCCACTTT,CASSLVRSETPLHF
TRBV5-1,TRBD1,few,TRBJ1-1,TGCGCCAGCAGCTTCGGGACAGAGCTGAGCGGCACTGAAGCTTTCTTT,CASSFGTELSGTEAFF
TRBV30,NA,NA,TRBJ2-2,TGTGCCTGGAGAGAACAGGGCACCGGGGAGCTGTTTTTT,CAWREQGTGELFF
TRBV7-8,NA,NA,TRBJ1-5,TGTGCCAGCTCCAGAATGAGGCATAGCAATCAGCCCCAGCATTTT,CASSRMRHSNQPQHF
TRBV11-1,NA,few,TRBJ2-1,TGTGCCAGCAGCGACCCGGGACAAAATGAGCAGTTCTTC,CASSDPGQNEQFF
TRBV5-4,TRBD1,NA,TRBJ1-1,TGTGCCTTCAGGACAGGGCCAGGGAACACTGAAGCTTTCTTT,CAFRTGPGNTEAFF
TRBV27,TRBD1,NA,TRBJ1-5,TGTGCCAGCAGCCCGACAGGGGGTTATCAGCCCCAGCATTTT,CASSPTGGYQPQHF
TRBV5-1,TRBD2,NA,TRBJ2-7,TGCGCCAGCAGCTTGGTACCCGGTAGCGGGAGGAGTTACGAGCAGTACTTC,CASSLVPGSGRSYEQYF
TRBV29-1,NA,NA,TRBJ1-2,TGCAGCGTTGATAGATCAACAGGAGTTCAGGGCTACACCTTC,CSVDRSTGVQGYTF
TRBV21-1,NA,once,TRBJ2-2,TGTGCCAGCAGCACAGAGGGACTAGCGGGAGGGCGGGGTATCACCGGGGAGCTGTTTTTT,CASSTEGLAGGRGITGELFF
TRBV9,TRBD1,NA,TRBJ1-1,TGTGCCAGCAGCCCCAGAACGGGACAGATCTTGAACACTGAAGCTTTCTTT,CASSPRTGQILNTEAFF
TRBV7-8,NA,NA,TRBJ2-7,TGTGCCAGCAGCTTAGCGATGGGAGTGGCGGACTACGAGCAGTACTTC,CASSLAMGVADYEQYF
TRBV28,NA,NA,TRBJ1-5,TGTGCCAGCGAGGACAGTTTTAATCAGCCCCAGCATTTT,CASEDSFNQPQHF
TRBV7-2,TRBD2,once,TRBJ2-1,TGTGCCAGCAGCTTAGTGGAAGCGGGAGGGTTTAATAGGCAGTTCTTC,CASSLVEAGGFNRQFF
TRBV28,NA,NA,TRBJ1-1,TGTGCCAGTAGTTTCCCCCGTGGGGCCATGAACACTGAAGCTTTCTTT,CASSFPRGAMNTEAFF
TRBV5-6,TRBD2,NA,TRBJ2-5,TGTGCCAGCAGCTCCGCGGGGGGACCGCAGACCCAGTACTTC,CASSSAGGPQTQYF
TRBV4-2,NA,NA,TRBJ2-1,TGTGCCAGCAGCCAACTAAATGAGCAGTTCTTC,CASSQLNEQFF
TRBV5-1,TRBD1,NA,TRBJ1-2,TGCGCCAGCAGCAGCAGTCCGGGACAGCACTATGGCTACACCTTC,CASSSSPGQHYGYTF